This TCR beta chain was found in a study of radiotherapy plus CTLA-4 blockade in lung cancer. Study in general: Objective responses were seen in under 20% of patients, disease control in more than 30%. Study-wide results and limits: How blood T cell clones changed early, along with interferon-beta, reportedly forecast response best.

In regard to this clone: Its matching antigen is unknown.

Assay used: immunoSEQ multiplex PCR; TCRdb lists only in-frame clones, some missing. The sample has roughly 57,000 clones, around 80% seen once. The length of the CDR3 is 14 residues. Trimming took off 7 bases at V and 2 bases at J, with 12 bases between the two ends. CDR1 and CDR2 (germline): MGHDK, SYGVNS. The sequences come from peripheral blood, collected from a patient treated with radiotherapy plus ipilimumab. The sequence derives from a human donor with non-small cell lung cancer whose response to radiotherapy plus ipilimumab could not be evaluated. J is TRBJ1-5 and V is TRBV25-1; D unresolved. DNA of the CDR3: TGTGCCAGCATAAAGAAGGGAGGCAATCAGCCCCAGCATTTT. Amino acids: CASIKKGGNQPQHF.